This TCR beta chain is drawn from a study of blood T cells in healthy people across ages. Whenever a sample was processed, at least 6 million PBMCs were isolated. The authors extracted at least 5 micrograms of total RNA per sample. PCR was performed a second time for about 7 to 12 cycles using a sample-barcoded 5' primer and a J-beta primer mix. Individual samples furnished no less than 3 million CDR3-containing paired-end reads apiece. One entry per CDR3 protein, called by TCRdb with MiXCR from the 5' RACE reads. Here the sample spans 1.2 million to 1.5 million distinct CDR3 sequences, 59% being singletons. On this clonotype: Its antigen remains unidentified.

Study conclusions and caveats: Any changes in expanded clonotypes were possibly confounded, as donor CMV status remained unknown.

Trimming cost V 6 bases and J 3 bases; bases outside gene matches: 3. The CDR3 extends over 13 amino acids. Germline CDR1 and CDR2: ENHRY and SYGVKD. The TCR sequence derives from a man aged 18 to 29 in good health. The V call is TRBV10-3, the J call TRBJ2-7, with 9 bases identical to TRBD1. Sequencing input: blood. CDR3 DNA sequence: TGTGCCATCAGGGGGGACAGGGTCTACGAGCAGTACTTC. Protein: CAIRGDRVYEQYF.